This TCR beta chain was captured in a study of OX40 agonist ivuxolimab in advanced cancers. Notes on the research overall: Ivuxolimab was an agonistic, fully human IgG2 monoclonal antibody directed against OX40 (CD134), a costimulatory receptor. Intravenous ivuxolimab was administered to patients every 2 weeks at six dose levels: 0.01, 0.1, 0.3, 1.5, 3 and 10 mg/kg. Among the roughly 50 dose-escalation patients, approximately 20 had hepatocellular carcinoma, approximately 15 melanoma, 9 renal cell carcinoma and 9 head and neck cancer. The dose-escalation cohort was approximately 83% male with a mean age of 60 years, ranging from about 23 to 85. Patients were allowed to have had prior anti-PD-1, anti-PD-L1 or anti-CTLA-4 therapy, and roughly 40% of the dose-escalation patients had been treated with checkpoint inhibitors. Partial responses were achieved by three dose-escalation patients, of whom one had hepatocellular carcinoma and two had cutaneous melanoma. Peripheral TCRbeta sequencing aimed to test whether ivuxolimab altered TCR sequence diversity and caused clonal T-cell expansion. The paper covers the monotherapy dose-escalation part of the phase I ivuxolimab trial, which included N of about 56 patients. General study outcomes and caveats: After ivuxolimab, CD8+ T cells had more expanded clones than CD4+ T cells on average. Which antigens the clonally expanded peripheral T cells were specific for was not determined. Clonal expansion of both CD4+ and CD8+ blood T cells was observed from baseline to week 6 at doses 0.1 to 3.0 mg/kg. In partial responders in the 0.1-3.0 mg/kg groups, normalized peripheral clonal expansion was found to be among the lowest, especially among CD8+ T cells. Low levels of normalized T-cell clonal expansion were also seen in some patients who did not respond.

Concerning this clone: Its antigen is not yet known. No much larger clone exists at a distance of one base, and base qualities are not known.

Patients with autoimmune disease history or receiving systemic immunosuppression were excluded from the trial. Peripheral blood for TCR sequencing was collected from all dose cohorts at baseline, on cycle 4 day 1, and on cycle 7 day 1. Samples were obtained from an open-label, multicenter, first-in-human phase I dose-escalation trial of ivuxolimab. Adults with locally advanced or metastatic melanoma, renal cell, hepatocellular, or head and neck squamous cell carcinoma were enrolled in the trial. CD4+ and CD8+ T cells were sorted separately from peripheral blood before TCR sequencing. The CDR3 spans 12 residues, from the cysteine through the phenylalanine. The entry retains the CDR3 DNA only, 36 bases that are in frame from base 1. The germline V gene encodes CDR1 SQVTM and CDR2 ANQGSEA. V and J are trimmed by 6 bases and 8 bases, and the gene matches miss 3 bases of the junction. Genomic DNA was isolated from the sorted cells so that the TCRbeta CDR3 region could be sequenced. The immunoSEQ Assay was used for sequencing of TCRbeta CDR3 regions. TCRdb's version of the immuneACCESS table is confined to in-frame rearrangements and falls short of the full clone set. An unresolved V gene accounts for under half of the shortfall where checked; the remainder is of unknown origin. In all, the sample holds 45,000 to 60,000 clones, and approximately 83% of those were seen once. More than 1.1% of the sample is taken by the ten largest.

This chain is built from TRBV29-1 and TRBJ2-1, with 11 middle bases fitting TRBD2. Here the sequenced sample was CD4+ or CD8+ T cells sorted from blood, taken in a trial of the OX40 agonist ivuxolimab. The receptor's source is an adult with an advanced solid tumor such as melanoma, head and neck, liver or kidney cancer. The CDR3 protein is CSVLAGGDEQFF. In nucleotides, the sequence is TGCAGCGTCTTAGCGGGAGGGGATGAGCAGTTCTTC.